The 4 T cell receptor beta chains given below trace back to one sample, sequenced in a study of shared T cell receptors in the human thymus (dated by TCRdb to the early 2020s). The library relied on the immunoSEQ multiplex PCR assay. Held by TCRdb, this immuneACCESS table contains in-frame sequences only and omits some clones. Under half of the omission traces to an unresolved V gene where checked; the cause of the rest is unknown. The sample records roughly 500,000 clones, about four fifths of which are singletons. Clones ranked in the top ten supply around 0.012% of the sample. These same data were also listed under a study on human thymus T cells.

The material sequenced was thymocytes. The receptors were gathered from a boy under two years old with a congenital heart defect. Donor details come from another sample of the same person, matched by shared clones.

V and J are TRBV7-2 and TRBJ2-7, with 9 bases matching TRBD2. With V trimmed by 2 bases and J by 4 bases, 9 bases remained unmatched. There are 16 residues in the CDR3. Germline V lookup: CDR1 SGHTA, CDR2 FQGNSA. CDR3 protein: CASSLMVAGGQYEQYF. The CDR3 DNA is TGTGCCAGCAGCTTAATGGTGGCGGGAGGGCAGTACGAGCAGTACTTC.

V gene TRBV28 combines with J gene TRBJ2-1; D is unclear. Per germline, CDR1 MDHEN and CDR2 SYDVKM. V lost 2 bases, J lost 0 bases, and 11 bases lay in between. The length of the CDR3 is 16 residues. CDR3 residues: CASSLRAPSSYNEQFF. The CDR3 DNA reads TGTGCCAGCAGTTTACGAGCGCCTAGCTCCTACAATGAGCAGTTCTTC.

The sample holds a few counts of this clone. The chain has TRBV5-1 and TRBJ2-1; 10 nucleotides align to TRBD2. Per germline, CDR1 SGHRS and CDR2 YFSETQ. The CDR3 contains 15 residues. The trim removed 1 base at V and 9 bases at J, leaving 7 bases unmatched. The CDR3, as DNA: TGCGCCAGCAGCTTGCCAGGGACTAGCGTAGGTGAGCAGTTCTTC. Translation: CASSLPGTSVGEQFF.

The chain is built from TRBV7-9 and TRBJ2-7, with 9 bases matching TRBD1. The CDR3 covers 13 residues. The J segment lost 3 bases and the V segment lost 4 bases, leaving 1 base of the junction unmatched. CDR1 SEHNR and CDR2 FQNEAQ come from the germline V gene (reference sequence). The CDR3 reads CASSWGQGYEQYF. CDR3 nucleotide sequence: TGTGCCAGCAGCTGGGGACAGGGCTACGAGCAGTACTTC.